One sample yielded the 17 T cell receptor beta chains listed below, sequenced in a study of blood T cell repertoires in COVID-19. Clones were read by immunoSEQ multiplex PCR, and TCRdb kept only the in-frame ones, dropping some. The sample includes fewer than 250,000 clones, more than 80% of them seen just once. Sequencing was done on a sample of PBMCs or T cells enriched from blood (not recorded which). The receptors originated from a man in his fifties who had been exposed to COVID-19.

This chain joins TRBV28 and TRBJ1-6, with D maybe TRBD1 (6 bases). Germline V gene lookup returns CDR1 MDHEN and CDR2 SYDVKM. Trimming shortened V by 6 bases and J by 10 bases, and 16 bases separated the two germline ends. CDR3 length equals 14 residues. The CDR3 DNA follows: TGTGCCAGCAGCTTAAGGACAGTCTCGTCACCCCTCCACTTT. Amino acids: CASSLRTVSSPLHF.

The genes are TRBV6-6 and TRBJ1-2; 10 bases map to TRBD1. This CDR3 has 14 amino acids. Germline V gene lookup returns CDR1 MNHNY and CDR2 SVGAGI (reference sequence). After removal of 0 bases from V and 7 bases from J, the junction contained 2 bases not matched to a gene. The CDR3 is CASSYSGTGVGYTF. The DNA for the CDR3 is TGTGCCAGCAGTTACTCGGGGACAGGGGTTGGCTACACCTTC.

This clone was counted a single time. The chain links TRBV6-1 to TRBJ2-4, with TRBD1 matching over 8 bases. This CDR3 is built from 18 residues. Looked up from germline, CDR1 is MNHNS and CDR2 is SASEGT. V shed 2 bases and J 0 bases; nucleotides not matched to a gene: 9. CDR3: CASSESTGGHIAKNIQYF. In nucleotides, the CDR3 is TGTGCCAGCAGTGAAAGCACAGGGGGTCACATAGCCAAAAACATTCAGTACTTC.

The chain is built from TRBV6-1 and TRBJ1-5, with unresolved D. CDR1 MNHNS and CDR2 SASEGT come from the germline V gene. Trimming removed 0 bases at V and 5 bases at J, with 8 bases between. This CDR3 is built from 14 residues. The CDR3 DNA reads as TGTGCCAGCAGTGAAGCCTTTCTTTATCAGCCCCAGCATTTT. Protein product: CASSEAFLYQPQHF.

The CDR3 region has the DNA TGTGCCAGCAGCCGGGACAGGATAAACACTGAAGCTTTCTTT. Amino acid sequence: CASSRDRINTEAFF. The rearrangement uses TRBV11-3 and TRBJ1-1, with 8 positions matching TRBD1. The V gene end was trimmed by 5 bases and the J gene end by 2 bases; junction bases not matched to a gene: 4. CDR3 length: 14 amino acids. Germline values: CDR1 SGHNT, CDR2 YENEEA.

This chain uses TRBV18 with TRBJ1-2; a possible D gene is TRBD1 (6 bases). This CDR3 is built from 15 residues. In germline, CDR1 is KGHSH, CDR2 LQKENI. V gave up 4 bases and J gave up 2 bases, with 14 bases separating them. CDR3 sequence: CASSQPGQTNYGYTF. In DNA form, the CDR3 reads TGTGCCAGCTCACAGCCAGGACAGACCAACTATGGCTACACCTTC.

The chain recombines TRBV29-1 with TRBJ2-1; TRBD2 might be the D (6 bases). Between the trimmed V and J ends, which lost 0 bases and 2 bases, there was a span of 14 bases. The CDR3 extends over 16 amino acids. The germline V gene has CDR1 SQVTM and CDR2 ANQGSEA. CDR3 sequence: CSVEDRTGVTYNEQFF. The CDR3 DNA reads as TGCAGCGTTGAAGATCGGACGGGGGTAACCTACAATGAGCAGTTCTTC.

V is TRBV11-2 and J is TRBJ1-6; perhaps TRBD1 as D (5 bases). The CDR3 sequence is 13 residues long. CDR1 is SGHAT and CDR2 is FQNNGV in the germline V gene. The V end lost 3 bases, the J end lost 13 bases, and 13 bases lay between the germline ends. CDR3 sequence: CASSLSGLTPLHF. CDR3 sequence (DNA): TGTGCCAGCAGCTTGTCAGGGCTCACCCCCCTCCACTTT.

The CDR3 reads CASSLREYNEQFF. CDR3 in DNA: TGTGCCAGCAGCTTAAGAGAGTACAATGAGCAGTTCTTC. The rearrangement uses TRBV7-3 and TRBJ2-1; no firm D call. In germline, CDR1 is SGHTA, CDR2 FQGTGA. Trimming removed 1 base from V and 4 bases from J, with 5 bases in between. CDR3 length equals 13 residues. Using reference TRBV7-3 and TRBJ2-1 for the parts outside the CDR3, the full variable domain is GAGVSQTPSNKVTEKGKYVELRCDPISGHTALYWYRQSLGQGPEFLIYFQGTGAADDSGLPNDRFFAVRPEGSVSTLKIQRTERGDSAVYLCASSLREYNEQFFGPGTRLTVL.

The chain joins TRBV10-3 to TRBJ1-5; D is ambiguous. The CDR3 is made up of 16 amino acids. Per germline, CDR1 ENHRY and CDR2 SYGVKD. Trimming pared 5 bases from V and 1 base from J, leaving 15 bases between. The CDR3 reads CAISSYSSGSNQPQHF. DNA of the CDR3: TGTGCCATCAGTTCCTACAGTTCTGGAAGCAATCAGCCCCAGCATTTT.

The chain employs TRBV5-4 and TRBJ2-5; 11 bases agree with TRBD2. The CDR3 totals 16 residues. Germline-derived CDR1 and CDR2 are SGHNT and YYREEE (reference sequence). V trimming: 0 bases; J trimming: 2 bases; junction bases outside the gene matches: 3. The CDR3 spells CASSLGTSGRQETQYF. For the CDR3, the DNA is TGTGCCAGCAGCTTGGGGACTAGCGGGCGGCAAGAGACCCAGTACTTC.

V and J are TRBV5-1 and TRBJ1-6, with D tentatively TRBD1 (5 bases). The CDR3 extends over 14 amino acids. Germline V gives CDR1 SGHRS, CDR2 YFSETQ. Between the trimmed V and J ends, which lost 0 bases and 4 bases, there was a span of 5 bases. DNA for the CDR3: TGCGCCAGCAGCTTGGACAGGTATAATTCACCCCTCCACTTT. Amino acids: CASSLDRYNSPLHF.

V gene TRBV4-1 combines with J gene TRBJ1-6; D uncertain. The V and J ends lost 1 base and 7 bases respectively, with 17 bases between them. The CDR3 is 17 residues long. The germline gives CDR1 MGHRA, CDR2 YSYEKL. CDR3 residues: CASSQGEGGPGNSPLHF. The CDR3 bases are TGCGCCAGCAGCCAAGGGGAGGGAGGCCCGGGGAATTCACCCCTCCACTTT.

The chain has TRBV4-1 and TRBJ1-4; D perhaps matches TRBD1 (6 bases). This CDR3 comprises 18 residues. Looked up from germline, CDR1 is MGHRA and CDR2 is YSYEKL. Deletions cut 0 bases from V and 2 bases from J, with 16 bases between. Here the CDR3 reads CASSQEEGQGLTNEKLFF. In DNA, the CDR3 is TGCGCCAGCAGCCAAGAAGAAGGCCAGGGGCTGACTAATGAAAAACTGTTTTTT.

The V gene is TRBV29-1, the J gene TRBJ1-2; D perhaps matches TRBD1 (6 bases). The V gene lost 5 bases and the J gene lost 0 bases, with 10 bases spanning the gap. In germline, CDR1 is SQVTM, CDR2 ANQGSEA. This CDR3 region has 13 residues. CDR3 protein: CSVRTASNYGYTF. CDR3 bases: TGCAGCGTTAGGACAGCCTCTAACTATGGCTACACCTTC. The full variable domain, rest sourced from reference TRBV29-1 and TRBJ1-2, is SAVISQKPSRDICQRGTSLTIQCQVDSQVTMMFWYRQQPGQSLTLIATANQGSEATYESGFVIDKFPISRPNLTFSTLTVSNMSPEDSSIYLCSVRTASNYGYTFGSGTRLTVV.

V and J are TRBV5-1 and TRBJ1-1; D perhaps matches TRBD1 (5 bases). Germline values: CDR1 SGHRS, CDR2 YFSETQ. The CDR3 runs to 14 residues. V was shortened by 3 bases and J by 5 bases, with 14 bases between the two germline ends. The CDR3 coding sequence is TGCGCCAGCAGCTCCAGAAGGGGAAATACTGAAGCTTTCTTT. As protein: CASSSRRGNTEAFF.

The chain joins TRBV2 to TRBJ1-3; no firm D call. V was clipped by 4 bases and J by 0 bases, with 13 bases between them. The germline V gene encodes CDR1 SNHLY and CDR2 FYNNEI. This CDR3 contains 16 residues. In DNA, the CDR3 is TGTGCCAGCAGTGTACGGGGAAAAAGCTCTGGAAACACCATATATTTT. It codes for CASSVRGKSSGNTIYF.